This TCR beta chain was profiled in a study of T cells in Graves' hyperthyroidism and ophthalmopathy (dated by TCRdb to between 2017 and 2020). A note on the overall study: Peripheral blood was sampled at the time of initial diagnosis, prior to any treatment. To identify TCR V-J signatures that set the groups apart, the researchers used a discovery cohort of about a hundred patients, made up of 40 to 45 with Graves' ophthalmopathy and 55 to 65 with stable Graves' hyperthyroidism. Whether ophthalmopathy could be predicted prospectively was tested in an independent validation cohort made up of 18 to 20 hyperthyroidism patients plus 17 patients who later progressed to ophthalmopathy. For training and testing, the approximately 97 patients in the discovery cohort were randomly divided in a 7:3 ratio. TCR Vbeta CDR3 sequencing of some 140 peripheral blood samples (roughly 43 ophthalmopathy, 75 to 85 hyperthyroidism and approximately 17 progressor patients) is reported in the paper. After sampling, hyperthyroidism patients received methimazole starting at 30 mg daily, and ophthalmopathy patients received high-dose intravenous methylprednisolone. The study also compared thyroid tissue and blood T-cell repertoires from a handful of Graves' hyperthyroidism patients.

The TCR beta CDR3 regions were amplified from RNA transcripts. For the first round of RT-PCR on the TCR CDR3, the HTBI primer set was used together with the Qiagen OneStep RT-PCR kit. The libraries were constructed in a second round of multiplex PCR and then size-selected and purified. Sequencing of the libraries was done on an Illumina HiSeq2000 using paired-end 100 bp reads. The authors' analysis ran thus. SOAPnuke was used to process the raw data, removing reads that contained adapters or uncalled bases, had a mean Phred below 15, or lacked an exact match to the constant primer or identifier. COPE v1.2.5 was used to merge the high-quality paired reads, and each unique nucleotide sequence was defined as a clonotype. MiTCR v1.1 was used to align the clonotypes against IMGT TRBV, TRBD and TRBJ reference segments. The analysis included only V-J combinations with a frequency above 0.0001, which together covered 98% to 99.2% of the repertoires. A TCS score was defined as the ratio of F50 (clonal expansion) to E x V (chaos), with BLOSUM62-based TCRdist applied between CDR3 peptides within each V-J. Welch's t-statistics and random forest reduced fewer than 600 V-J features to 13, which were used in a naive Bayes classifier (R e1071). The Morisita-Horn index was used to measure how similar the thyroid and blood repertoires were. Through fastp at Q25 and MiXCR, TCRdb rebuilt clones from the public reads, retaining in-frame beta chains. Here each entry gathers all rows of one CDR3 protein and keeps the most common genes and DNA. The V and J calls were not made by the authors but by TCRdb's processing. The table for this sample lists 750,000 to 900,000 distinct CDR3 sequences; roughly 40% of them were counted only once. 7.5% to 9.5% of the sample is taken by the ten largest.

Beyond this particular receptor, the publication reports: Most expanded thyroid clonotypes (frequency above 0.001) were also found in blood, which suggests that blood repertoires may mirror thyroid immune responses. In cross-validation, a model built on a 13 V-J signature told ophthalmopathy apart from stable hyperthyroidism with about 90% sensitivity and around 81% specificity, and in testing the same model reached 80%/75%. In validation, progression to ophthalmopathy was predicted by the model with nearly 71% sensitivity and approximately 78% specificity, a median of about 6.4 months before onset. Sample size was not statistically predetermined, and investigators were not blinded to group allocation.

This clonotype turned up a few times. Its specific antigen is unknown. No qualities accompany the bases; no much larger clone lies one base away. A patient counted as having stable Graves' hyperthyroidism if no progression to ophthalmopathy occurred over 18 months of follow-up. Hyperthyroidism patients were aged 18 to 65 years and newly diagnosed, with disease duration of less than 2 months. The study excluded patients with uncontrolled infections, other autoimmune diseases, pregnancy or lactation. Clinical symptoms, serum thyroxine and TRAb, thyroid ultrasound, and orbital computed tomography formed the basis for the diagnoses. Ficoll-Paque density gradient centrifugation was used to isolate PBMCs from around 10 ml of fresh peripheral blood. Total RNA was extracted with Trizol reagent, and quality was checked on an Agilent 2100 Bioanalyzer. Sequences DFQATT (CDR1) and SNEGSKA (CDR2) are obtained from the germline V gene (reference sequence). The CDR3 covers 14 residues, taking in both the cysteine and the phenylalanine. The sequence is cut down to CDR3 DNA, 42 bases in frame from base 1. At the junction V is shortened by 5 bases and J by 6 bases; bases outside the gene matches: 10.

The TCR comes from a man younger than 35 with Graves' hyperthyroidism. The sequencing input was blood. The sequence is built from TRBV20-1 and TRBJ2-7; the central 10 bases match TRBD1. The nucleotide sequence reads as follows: TGCAGTGCTCATTCGGGACAGGGGTTACCCGAGCAGTACTTC. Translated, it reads CSAHSGQGLPEQYF.